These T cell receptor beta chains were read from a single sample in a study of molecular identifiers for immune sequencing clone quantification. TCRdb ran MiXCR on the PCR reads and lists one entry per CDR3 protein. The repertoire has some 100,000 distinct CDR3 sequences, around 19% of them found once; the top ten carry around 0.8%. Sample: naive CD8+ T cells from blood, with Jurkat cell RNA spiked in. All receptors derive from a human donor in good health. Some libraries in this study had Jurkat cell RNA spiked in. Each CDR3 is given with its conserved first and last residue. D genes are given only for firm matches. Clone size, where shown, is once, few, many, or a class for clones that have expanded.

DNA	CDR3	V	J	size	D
TGCAGCGTCGAACTGGGAAACACTGAAGCTTTCTTT	CSVELGNTEAFF	TRBV29-1	TRBJ1-1	many	-
TGCGCCAGCAGCTTACAACGACAGGAGAACACTGAAGCTTTCTTT	CASSLQRQENTEAFF	TRBV5-1	TRBJ1-1	-	-
TGCAGCGTTGAGTGGGTTGGGGACAACTCCTACGAGCAGTACTTC	CSVEWVGDNSYEQYF	TRBV29-1	TRBJ2-7	many	-
TGTGCCAGCAGCTTGGGGCAGGGCGGTTCTGGAAACACCATATATTTT	CASSLGQGGSGNTIYF	TRBV5-5	TRBJ1-3	many	-
TGTGCCAGCCTCGTGGGAGGCGATCGCACTGAAGCTTTCTTT	CASLVGGDRTEAFF	TRBV7-9	TRBJ1-1	many	-
TGTGCCAGCAGTTTATCAGGGGGCGGTAATAATTCACCCCTCCACTTT	CASSLSGGGNNSPLHF	TRBV27	TRBJ1-6	many	TRBD1
TGTGCCAGCAGCCACGCGGACAGGCCTGGTTCCGCTTTCTTT	CASSHADRPGSAFF	TRBV11-2	TRBJ1-1	many	TRBD1
TGTGCCAGCAGTTTTCTAGGGGACAGGGGCGTCTATGGCTACACCTTC	CASSFLGDRGVYGYTF	TRBV27	TRBJ1-2	many	TRBD1
TGTGCCAGCAGTTACGGGACAAGCTACGAGCAGTACTTC	CASSYGTSYEQYF	TRBV6-2/TRBV6-3	TRBJ2-7	many	-
TGTGCCAGCAGTGGAGACAGTAGCACAGATACGCAGTATTTT	CASSGDSSTDTQYF	TRBV28	TRBJ2-3	many	-
TGTGCTAGCACCCAAACGGTGGACCACTCTAGAAACACCATATATTTT	CASTQTVDHSRNTIYF	TRBV6-6	TRBJ1-3	-	-
TGTGCCAGCAGCAACCTCCAGGGGGCGGGTGAAAAACTGTTTTTT	CASSNLQGAGEKLFF	TRBV7-2	TRBJ1-4	many	TRBD1
TGCAGTGCTAGAGATACGGGCCAATATAACTACGAGCAGTACTTC	CSARDTGQYNYEQYF	TRBV20-1	TRBJ2-7	many	-
TGCAGCGTTGAGGAGAGACCCCAGGACAGGGATTACTATGGCTACACCTTC	CSVEERPQDRDYYGYTF	TRBV29-1	TRBJ1-2	many	TRBD1
TGTGCCAGCAGCTTGGTTCGGGACAGGGAACAGCCCCAGCATTTT	CASSLVRDREQPQHF	TRBV5-6	TRBJ1-5	many	TRBD1
TGTGCCAGCAGTTTGTTTGACACCGGGGAGCTGTTTTTT	CASSLFDTGELFF	TRBV27	TRBJ2-2	many	-
TGTGCCAGCAAAAAGGATAGCAATCAGCCCCAGCATTTT	CASKKDSNQPQHF	TRBV2	TRBJ1-5	many	-
TGTGCCACCCGGACAGGGGAAAACGATGAGCAGTTCTTC	CATRTGENDEQFF	TRBV11-3	TRBJ2-1	many	TRBD1
TGTGCCAGCAGTTTCATTGACTCTCCCGGGCCCCATGAGCAGTTCTTC	CASSFIDSPGPHEQFF	TRBV27	TRBJ2-1	many	-
TGTGCCAGCAGCCCTAAAAGCGGGAGAAGGACAGATACGCAGTATTTT	CASSPKSGRRTDTQYF	TRBV5-4	TRBJ2-3	many	TRBD2
TGTGCCAGTCTTACCTACAGCCCGGCTAGCGGGAGCCACGGGGAGCTGTTTTTT	CASLTYSPASGSHGELFF	TRBV28	TRBJ2-2	many	TRBD2
TGTGCCAGCAGCCTAAACGTTGAAAAGCTGGGCGAGCAGTACTTC	CASSLNVEKLGEQYF	TRBV7-6	TRBJ2-7	many	-
TGTGCCAGCAGTTTATATAGCCGTACCCACATTGAGCAGTACTTC	CASSLYSRTHIEQYF	TRBV28	TRBJ2-7	many	-
TGTGCCGGAAGGACCTACACCGGGGAGCTGTTTTTT	CAGRTYTGELFF	TRBV19	TRBJ2-2	many	-
TGTGCCAGCAGTTACAGCTCCTACAATGAGCAGTTCTTC	CASSYSSYNEQFF	TRBV27	TRBJ2-1	-	-
TGTGCCAGCAGTTACGCCAGGCTAGCGGGGGTGAGCACAGATACGCAGTATTTT	CASSYARLAGVSTDTQYF	TRBV6-5	TRBJ2-3	-	TRBD2
TGTGCCAGCAGCCAAGTCCAATTTGGGGGGCGGAAACAGCCCCAGCATTTT	CASSQVQFGGRKQPQHF	TRBV3-1	TRBJ1-5	many	-
TGTGCCAGCAGCTTAATGTTGGGGAGCACTGAAGCTTTCTTT	CASSLMLGSTEAFF	TRBV7-2	TRBJ1-1	many	-
TGTGCCAGCAGCCCGGGACTAGCCTATGAGCAGTTCTTC	CASSPGLAYEQFF	TRBV7-9	TRBJ2-1	many	TRBD2
TGTGCCAGCAGCCCCCCTTCAAGCGGGGTCAATGAGCAGTTCTTC	CASSPPSSGVNEQFF	TRBV11-3	TRBJ2-1	many	TRBD2
TGCGCCAGCAGCCCCATCGGCGGGGTACAAGAGACCCAGTACTTC	CASSPIGGVQETQYF	TRBV4-1	TRBJ2-5	many	-
TGTGCCAGCAGCCAATGGGGGAAGGGCACTGAAGCTTTCTTT	CASSQWGKGTEAFF	TRBV14	TRBJ1-1	many	-
TGTGCCAGCAGCTTAGGACAGGCGAACACTGAAGCTTTCTTT	CASSLGQANTEAFF	TRBV7-9	TRBJ1-1	many	-
TGTGCCAGTAGTATAGCCCTGGGACAGTACGAGCAGTACTTC	CASSIALGQYEQYF	TRBV19	TRBJ2-7	many	TRBD1
TGCAGCGTTGAATCCGAGTCTAGCACAGATACGCAGTATTTT	CSVESESSTDTQYF	TRBV29-1	TRBJ2-3	-	-
TGTGCCTGGAGCGACGGACTAGCTAGCGAGCAGTACTTC	CAWSDGLASEQYF	TRBV30	TRBJ2-7	-	TRBD2
TGCGCCAGCAGCTTGGTTTCCGTGGGAGGTGGGGCAGATACGCAGTATTTT	CASSLVSVGGGADTQYF	TRBV5-1	TRBJ2-3	many	-
TGTGCCAGCAGTTTATCCGCAGATACGCAGTATTTT	CASSLSADTQYF	TRBV28	TRBJ2-3	many	-
TGTGCCAGCAGCGCCCGAGACAGGGAGCAGTACTTC	CASSARDREQYF	TRBV27	TRBJ2-7	many	-
TGTGCCTGGAGCTTAGCGGGCACAGATACGCAGTATTTT	CAWSLAGTDTQYF	TRBV30	TRBJ2-3	many	-
TGCGCCAGCAGCCAAGATTGGCAGGCGACTTCCTATAATTCACCCCTCCACTTT	CASSQDWQATSYNSPLHF	TRBV4-3	TRBJ1-6	many	-
TGTGCCACCAGCAGAGATCTAGGGAACACCGGGGAGCTGTTTTTT	CATSRDLGNTGELFF	TRBV15	TRBJ2-2	many	-
TGTGCCAGCAGCCAGGGGGGAGGCACTGAAGCTTTCTTT	CASSQGGGTEAFF	TRBV9	TRBJ1-1	many	TRBD1
TGTGCCAGCAGTTCCTCCTCTTCGCTTGGTGGCTACACCTTC	CASSSSSSLGGYTF	TRBV6-5	TRBJ1-2	many	-
TGTGCCAGCAGCGTAGGTACAGGGTACTCCTACGAGCAGTACTTC	CASSVGTGYSYEQYF	TRBV9	TRBJ2-7	many	-
TGTGCCAGCAGTTTAGGATCCGCTGACCAGCCCCAGCATTTT	CASSLGSADQPQHF	TRBV12-3/TRBV12-4	TRBJ1-5	many	-
TGCAGCGCCCGGGACACCTACAATGAGCAGTTCTTC	CSARDTYNEQFF	TRBV29-1	TRBJ2-1	many	-
TGTGCCAGCAGCATTAGCGGAACGAACTGCAATGAGCAGTCCTTC	CASSISGTNCNEQSF	TRBV11-2	TRBJ2-1	-	-
TGTGCCATCAGTGCGGCATCCCGAGGGTACGAGCAGTACTTC	CAISAASRGYEQYF	TRBV10-3	TRBJ2-7	many	-